This T cell receptor beta chain was found in a study of post-analysis software for immune sequencing data. The wider study: Relapsing-remitting, secondary progressive and progressive-relapsing multiple sclerosis courses were included.

Regarding the study as a whole: Patients with multiple sclerosis recorded significantly lower normalized Chao1 diversity than controls, the study found. Controls showed lower frequencies than patients for a handful of TRBV segments, and TRBV5-6, TRBV5-1 and TRBV20-1 were among these. F measure clustering grouped samples strongly by preparation batch.

Libraries were made from TCR beta cDNA, and they carried unique molecular identifiers. There were roughly 0.95 to 10 million T cells, and approximately 480,000 cDNA molecules came from them. TCRdb processed the PCR reads anew with MiXCR; each CDR3 protein has one entry. The sample gives 450,000 to 700,000 distinct CDR3 sequences, roughly 45% of which show up once; more than 1.5% is in the top ten. This CDR3 is built from 14 residues. Germline CDR1 and CDR2: SQVTM and ANQGSEA. V dropped 3 bases and J dropped 2; count of bases not matched to a gene: 7. As to this clonotype: Its cognate antigen is unknown.

The receptor was derived from a girl aged 5 to 17 with multiple sclerosis. The chain couples TRBV29-1 to TRBJ2-7; 7 bases agree with TRBD2. The material sequenced was blood. The CDR3 spells CSVDLGGSPYEQYF. CDR3 sequence (DNA): TGCAGCGTTGACTTGGGCGGGAGTCCCTACGAGCAGTACTTC.